There are many counts of the clone carrying this TCR beta chain. This CDR3 region has 16 residues. The V and J ends lost 1 base and 6 bases respectively, with 16 bases between them. From germline, CDR1 is LGHDT and CDR2 YNNKEL (reference sequence). Amplification yielded TCR beta CDR3 regions, with RNA transcripts as the source. First-round RT-PCR targeting the TCR CDR3 was performed with the HTBI primer set. TCRdb analysed the multiplex PCR reads with MiXCR anew, one entry per CDR3 protein. The profile shows 650,000 to 850,000 distinct CDR3 sequences, 15% to 20% of them singletons. This sample was taken from a study of T cells in Graves' hyperthyroidism and ophthalmopathy. On the study more broadly: Peripheral blood was collected at initial diagnosis, before any treatment.

In patients aged 18 to 65, hyperthyroidism was newly diagnosed, with duration under 2 months. Criteria for exclusion of patients were uncontrolled infection, other autoimmune disease, pregnancy or lactation. Sequencing was performed on blood. The chain carries TRBV3-1 and TRBJ1-5; tentatively, D is TRBD1 (5 bases). The receptor was derived from a woman between 45 and 65 years old with Graves' hyperthyroidism that later progressed to Graves' ophthalmopathy. The DNA for the CDR3 is TGTGCCAGCAGCCAAGGGGGCCTCCAGGGAAGTCAGCCCCAGCATTTT. This translates into CASSQGGLQGSQPQHF.